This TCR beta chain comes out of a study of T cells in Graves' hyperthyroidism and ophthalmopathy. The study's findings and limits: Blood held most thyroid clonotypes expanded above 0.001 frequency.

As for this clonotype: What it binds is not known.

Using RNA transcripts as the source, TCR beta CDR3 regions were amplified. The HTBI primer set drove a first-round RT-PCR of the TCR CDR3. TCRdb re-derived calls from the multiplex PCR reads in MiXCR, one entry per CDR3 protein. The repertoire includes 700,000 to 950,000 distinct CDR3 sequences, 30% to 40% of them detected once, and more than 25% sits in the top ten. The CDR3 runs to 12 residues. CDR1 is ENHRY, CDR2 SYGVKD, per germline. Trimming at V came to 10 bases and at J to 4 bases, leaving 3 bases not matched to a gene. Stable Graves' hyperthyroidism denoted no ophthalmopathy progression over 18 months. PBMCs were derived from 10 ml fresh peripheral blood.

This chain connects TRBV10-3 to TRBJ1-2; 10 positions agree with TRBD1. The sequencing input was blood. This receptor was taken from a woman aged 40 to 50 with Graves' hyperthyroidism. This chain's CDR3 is CATGTGAYGYTF. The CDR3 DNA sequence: TGTGCCACCGGGACAGGGGCCTATGGCTACACCTTC.